A single sample gave rise to the 26 T cell receptor beta chains below, sequenced in a study of T cell clonality in common variable immunodeficiency. This table comes from immunoSEQ multiplex PCR, and its TCRdb copy is limited to in-frame clones, with some not included. The sample contains 25,000 to 35,000 clones, none of them singletons. Study findings and constraints: In common variable immunodeficiency, TCR beta chains reportedly carried fewer deletions and N-nucleotide insertions.

Their antigens are not known. Sequences were obtained from peripheral blood mononuclear cells. The receptor set was obtained from a human donor with common variable immunodeficiency.

This clone was recorded a few times. The CDR3 end lies 3 residues beyond the end of the read and is filled in from the germline J gene. The V call is TRBV18, the J call TRBJ2-7; no definite D call. Germline V gene data show CDR1 as KGHSH and CDR2 as LQKENI. Trimming removed 0 bases from V and 2 bases from J, with 5 bases in between. The CDR3 covers 13 residues. Incomplete CDR3 DNA: TGTGCCAGCTCACCACCGCTAGCCTACGAG. Translation: CASSPPLAYE. Given in full, the CDR3 is CASSPPLAYEQYF.

A word on this clone: The read finishes 3 residues shy of the CDR3 end, and the germline J gene is used to complete it. The chain combines TRBV2 with TRBJ2-2; TRBD2 is a possible D gene (6 bases). Trimming stripped 0 bases from V and 4 bases from J, with 9 bases between. The CDR3 consists of 15 residues. Looked up from germline, CDR1 is SNHLY and CDR2 is FYNNEI. CDR3 residues: CASSEARDSTGELFF. The DNA read from the CDR3 is TGTGCCAGCAGTGAAGCCCGGGACTCCACCGGGGAG.

This clone was seen at least ten times. The read gets to within 3 residues of the CDR3 end, and the germline J gene fills in the rest. This rearrangement joins TRBV7-9 to TRBJ2-1; D might be TRBD1 (6 bases). The V and J ends lost 4 bases and 8 bases respectively, with 18 bases between them. The CDR3 length is 15 residues. The germline V gene encodes CDR1 SEHNR and CDR2 FQNEAQ (reference sequence). The covered CDR3 bases are TGTGCCAGCAGCTCGGGACAAGCGTTCGAGGATGAG. It yields the protein CASSSGQAFEDE. The full-length CDR3 reads as CASSSGQAFEDEQFF.

Only a few counts were recorded for this clone. The read finishes 3 residues shy of the CDR3 end, and the germline J gene is used to complete it. The genes are TRBV18 and TRBJ2-7; 9 positions match TRBD1. The CDR3 runs 16 residues. CDR1 KGHSH and CDR2 LQKENI come from the germline V gene. V shed 2 bases, J shed 3 bases, and the junction held 8 bases outside the gene matches. Partial CDR3 DNA: TGTGCCAGCTCACCAACCGGGACAGGGACCTTCTACGAG. It specifies CASSPTGTGTFYE. The entire CDR3 reads CASSPTGTGTFYEQYF. The whole variable domain, filled in from reference TRBV18 and TRBJ2-7, reads NAGVMQNPRHLVRRRGQEARLRCSPMKGHSHVYWYRQLPEEGLKFMVYLQKENIIDESGMPKERFSAEFPKEGPSILRIQQVVRGDSAAYFCASSPTGTGTFYEQYFGPGTRLTVT.

Remarks on this clone: With the read ending 3 residues before the CDR3 end, the germline J gene is used to fill in that end. The chain links TRBV7-9 to TRBJ1-1, with unresolved D. The CDR3 is made up of 13 amino acids. The V end lost 2 bases, the J end lost 3 bases, and 7 bases lay between the germline ends. Germline-derived CDR1 and CDR2 are SEHNR and FQNEAQ (reference sequence). CDR3 DNA (partial): TGTGCCAGCAGCTTAACGGGGTACACTGAA. Its protein is CASSLTGYTE. The full CDR3 sequence reads CASSLTGYTEAFF.

With respect to this clone: A read error may produce the germline difference seen at one junction end. The read ends 3 residues early relative to the CDR3; the germline J gene fills the gap. V gene TRBV19 combines with J gene TRBJ2-2; 10 bases line up with TRBD1. Germline-derived CDR1 and CDR2 are LNHDA and SQIVND (reference sequence). The CDR3 runs to 16 residues. This chain's CDR3 is CASSQPGQGNPGELFF. The CDR3 DNA, read in part, is TGTGCCAGTAGTCAACCGGGACAGGGGAACCCCGGGGAG.

In regard to this clone: Sequencing ends 3 residues short of the CDR3 end; the germline J gene provides the rest. The rearrangement uses TRBV7-9 and TRBJ2-7; D is perhaps TRBD1 (6 bases). Per the germline V gene, CDR1 is SEHNR and CDR2 is FQNEAQ (reference sequence). The CDR3 runs to 13 residues. V was shortened by 9 bases and J by 4 bases, with 16 bases between the two germline ends. The covered CDR3 bases are TGTGCCAGTATCCGGGACACGGGGTACGAG. Amino acid sequence: CASIRDTGYE. From start to end, the CDR3 is CASIRDTGYEQYF.

In this sample, this clone turned up a few times. Read data end 3 residues before the CDR3 end; the end is taken from the germline J gene. The rearrangement links TRBV19 to TRBJ1-5, with a possible D match to TRBD1 (6 bases). Per the germline V gene, CDR1 is LNHDA and CDR2 is SQIVND (reference sequence). The V gene lost 4 bases and the J gene lost 3 bases, with 10 bases spanning the gap. The CDR3 consists of 14 residues. CDR3 amino acids: CASSTDSPNQPQHF. The CDR3 bases that were read are TGTGCCAGTAGTACGGACAGTCCCAATCAGCCC.

As regards this clone: A read error may account for a junction end that differs from germline. The CDR3 end falls 3 residues outside the read, so it is completed with the germline J gene. This chain joins TRBV6-1 and TRBJ2-3; 8 bases match TRBD2. The CDR3 covers 15 residues. From germline, CDR1 is MNHNS and CDR2 SASEGT. The sequenced part of the CDR3 DNA is TGTGCCAGCACTGAAGGGAGCGGGGGTACAGATACG. Its translation is CASTEGSGGTDT. The whole CDR3 region reads CASTEGSGGTDTQYF.

This clone was detected ten times or more. The read stops 3 residues short of the end of the CDR3; the missing end is completed from the germline J gene. The chain couples TRBV5-1 to TRBJ2-2; D gene unclear. The CDR3 length is 16 residues. V lost 7 bases to trimming and J lost 0 bases, with 16 bases between them. Germline V gene data show CDR1 as SGHRS and CDR2 as YFSETQ. The CDR3 bases that were read are TGCGCCAGCTCAATCAGGAGCAGCTCGAACACCGGGGAG. This codes for CASSIRSSSNTGE. The whole CDR3 sequence reads CASSIRSSSNTGELFF.

As concerns this clone: The read ends 3 residues shy of where the CDR3 ends; the end is completed using the germline J gene. The V and J genes are TRBV19 and TRBJ2-3, with D maybe TRBD1 (6 bases). V lost 5 bases and J lost 5, with 14 bases in between. The CDR3 has 14 amino acids. Germline V lookup: CDR1 LNHDA, CDR2 SQIVND (reference sequence). The sequenced CDR3 bases are TGTGCCAGTAGTCTGGACAGAGTAGGAGATACG. Its translation is CASSLDRVGDT. The full CDR3 protein is CASSLDRVGDTQYF.

This clone came up a few times. The CDR3 goes on 3 residues after the read ends, and that part is filled in from the germline J gene. This chain links TRBV7-3 with TRBJ2-5; TRBD1 agrees at 9 bases. The CDR3 totals 16 residues. V shed 1 base, J shed 5 bases, and the junction held 8 bases outside the gene matches. Germline V gene lookup returns CDR1 SGHTA and CDR2 FQGTGA. The CDR3 DNA, read in part, is TGTGCCAGCAGCTTAATAGTGGGACAGGGTTGTGAGACC. Encoded protein: CASSLIVGQGCET. In full, the CDR3 is CASSLIVGQGCETQYF.

Worth noting for this clone: The CDR3 extends 3 residues past the end of the read, so its final part is completed from the germline J gene. The gene calls are TRBV7-9 and TRBJ2-5, with TRBD2 matching 8 bases. CDR3 length: 15 amino acids. The V gene end was trimmed by 4 bases and the J gene end by 5 bases; junction bases not matched to a gene: 9. Per germline, CDR1 SEHNR and CDR2 FQNEAQ (reference sequence). Here the CDR3 reads CASSSWGASGETQYF. Partial CDR3 DNA: TGTGCCAGCAGCTCCTGGGGGGCTAGCGGGGAGACC.

This clone has just a few counts. The read terminates 3 residues ahead of where the CDR3 ends, so the germline J gene completes it. The chain recombines TRBV7-6 with TRBJ2-3, with TRBD1 matching 8 bases. Trimming removed 3 bases from V and 6 bases from J; junction bases left unmatched: 11. From germline, CDR1 is SGHVS and CDR2 FNYEAQ. The CDR3 is 16 amino acids. CDR3 loop: CASSLATGGEHDTQYF. CDR3 DNA, as far as it was read: TGTGCCAGCAGCTTGGCCACAGGGGGTGAGCACGATACG.

This clone has just a few counts. The CDR3 end falls 3 residues outside the read, so it is completed with the germline J gene. The chain couples TRBV19 to TRBJ1-2, with no clear D. V was trimmed by 6 bases and J by 7 bases, leaving 15 bases between them. This CDR3 region has 13 residues. CDR1 LNHDA and CDR2 SQIVND come from the germline V gene (reference sequence). CDR3 in amino acids: CASRDNRVGGYTF. The sequenced CDR3 bases are TGTGCCAGTAGAGACAACAGAGTAGGTGGC.

A note on this clone: Read data end 3 residues before the CDR3 end; the end is taken from the germline J gene. The chain employs TRBV5-6 and TRBJ2-7; D may be TRBD2 (7 bases). Germline-derived CDR1 and CDR2 are SGHDT and YYEEEE. The CDR3 sequence is 15 residues long. Trimming removed 5 bases from V and 2 bases from J, with 17 bases in between. The CDR3 spells CASSSFPGGPYEQYF. The CDR3 DNA, read in part, is TGTGCCAGCAGTTCTTTTCCGGGGGGCCCCTACGAG.

This clone came up a few times. The missing CDR3 end, 3 residues past where the read stops, is filled in from the germline J gene. The chain carries TRBV5-3 and TRBJ2-1; 11 bases fit TRBD2. TRBV5-3 is flagged as an ORF with uncertain function. V shed 2 bases, J shed 5 bases, and the junction held 3 bases outside the gene matches. CDR3 length: 15 amino acids. The CDR3 sequence: CARSFLAGGNNEQFF. Incomplete CDR3 DNA: TGTGCCAGAAGCTTCCTAGCGGGAGGTAACAATGAG.

This clone was counted ten times or more. From the germline J gene comes the end of the CDR3, since the read stops 3 residues before it. The J gene is TRBJ1-5, the V gene TRBV5-1; 7 positions match TRBD1. The CDR3 extends over 13 amino acids. V lost 4 bases and J lost 4; bases outside the gene matches: 2. Germline-derived CDR1 and CDR2 are SGHRS and YFSETQ. The covered CDR3 bases are TGCGCCAGCAGCCTGACAGGGAATCAGCCC. It encodes CASSLTGNQP. The whole CDR3 reads CASSLTGNQPQHF.

This clone counts as medium-sized. The CDR3 protein is CAFTGSLRNIQYF. The CDR3 DNA, read in part, is TGTGCCTTCACAGGGTCACTGAGGAACATT. The chain carries TRBV30 and TRBJ2-4; maybe TRBD1 (6 bases). Read sequence stops 3 residues before the CDR3 end, and the germline J gene provides the missing end. Per the germline V gene, CDR1 is GTSNPN and CDR2 is SVGIG (reference sequence). The ends were cut back, 7 bases at V and 7 bases at J, with 17 bases in the middle. The CDR3 length is 13 residues. Variable domain in full (rest from reference TRBV30 and TRBJ2-4): SQTIHQWPATLVQPVGSPLSLECTVEGTSNPNLYWYRQAAGRGLQLLFYSVGIGQISSEVPQNLSASRPQDRQFILSSKKLLLSDSGFYLCAFTGSLRNIQYFGAGTRLSVL.

In the case of this clone: The read comes to an end 3 residues before the CDR3 does, leaving the germline J gene to fill in the end. This chain connects TRBV7-8 to TRBJ2-1; 7 bases align to TRBD1. Trimming cost V 2 bases and J 3 bases; bases outside gene matches: 7. Germline V lookup: CDR1 SGHVS, CDR2 FQNEAQ. This CDR3 has 16 amino acids. The part of the CDR3 DNA that was read is TGTGCCAGCAGCTTACGTCCGAGACAGGGCTACAATGAG. Translating gives CASSLRPRQGYNE. The full CDR3 protein reads CASSLRPRQGYNEQFF. Full variable domain (remainder filled in from reference TRBV7-8 and TRBJ2-1): GAGVSQSPRYKVAKRGQDVALRCDPISGHVSLFWYQQALGQGPEFLTYFQNEAQLDKSGLPSDRFFAERPEGSVSTLKIQRTQQEDSAVYLCASSLRPRQGYNEQFFGPGTRLTVL.

This clone was observed a few times. Read sequence stops 3 residues before the CDR3 end, and the germline J gene provides the missing end. J is TRBJ2-7 and V is TRBV19, with D possibly being TRBD2 (5 bases). Germline CDR1 LNHDA, CDR2 SQIVND (reference sequence). CDR3 length equals 14 residues. Deletions cut 3 bases from V and 6 bases from J, with 15 bases between. The CDR3 loop is CASSMSGVMREQYF. The CDR3 DNA, read in part, is TGTGCCAGTAGTATGTCCGGGGTAATGCGCGAG.

This clone showed up many times. The CDR3 sequence is CASSLQAGSNEKLFF. The part of the CDR3 DNA that was read is TGCGCCAGCAGCCTGCAGGCGGGGAGTAATGAAAAA. This chain joins TRBV5-1 and TRBJ1-4, with D unresolved. From the germline J gene comes the end of the CDR3, since the read stops 3 residues before it. This CDR3 spans 15 amino acids. Germline V gives CDR1 SGHRS, CDR2 YFSETQ. V was pared by 4 bases and J by 4 bases, with 14 bases between.

This clone was seen more than once but under ten times. The read terminates 3 residues before the CDR3 end, so the remaining end is supplied by the germline J gene. The chain is built from TRBV29-1 and TRBJ1-2; 8 bases agree with TRBD1. With V trimmed by 8 bases and J by 5 bases, 16 bases remained unmatched. The germline V gene encodes CDR1 SQVTM and CDR2 ANQGSEA. This CDR3 contains 15 residues. The part of the CDR3 DNA that was read is TGCAGCACCCTCACCCTGGACAGGGACAATTATGGC. Translating gives CSTLTLDRDNYG. The whole CDR3 is CSTLTLDRDNYGYTF.

About this clone: The read stops 3 residues short of the end of the CDR3; the missing end is completed from the germline J gene. V is TRBV19 and J is TRBJ2-2; maybe TRBD2 (7 bases). Germline CDR1 is LNHDA and CDR2 is SQIVND (reference sequence). The V gene lost 6 bases and the J gene lost 2 bases, with 22 bases spanning the gap. The CDR3 runs 18 residues. Incomplete CDR3 DNA: TGTGCCAGTAGGGCCAGCGAGGCGGGGGCTTTTAACACCGGGGAG. Translated, it gives CASRASEAGAFNTGE. The CDR3 reads in full as CASRASEAGAFNTGELFF.

This clone was counted between two and nine times. The sequence runs out 3 residues before the end of the CDR3; the remainder is reconstructed from the germline J gene. The chain recombines TRBV6-2 or TRBV6-3 with TRBJ2-5; D not resolved. The V end lost 4 bases, the J end lost 5 bases, and 5 bases lay between the germline ends. The CDR3 extends over 11 amino acids. CDR1 is MNHEY, CDR2 SVGEGT, per germline. The CDR3 loop reads CASSSFETQYF. The covered CDR3 bases are TGTGCCAGCAGTTCGTTTGAGACC.

The table lists this clone with many counts. The read stops 3 residues short of the end of the CDR3; the missing end is completed from the germline J gene. The chain couples TRBV10-1 to TRBJ2-2; TRBD1 aligns across 8 bases. Germline V gene sequence: CDR1 WNHNN, CDR2 SYGVQD (reference sequence). V was clipped by 2 bases and J by 6 bases; unmatched bases: 5. The CDR3 length is 15 residues. CDR3 in amino acids: CASSEGQGRPGELFF. The sequenced CDR3 bases are TGCGCCAGCAGTGAGGGACAGGGTAGGCCCGGGGAG.